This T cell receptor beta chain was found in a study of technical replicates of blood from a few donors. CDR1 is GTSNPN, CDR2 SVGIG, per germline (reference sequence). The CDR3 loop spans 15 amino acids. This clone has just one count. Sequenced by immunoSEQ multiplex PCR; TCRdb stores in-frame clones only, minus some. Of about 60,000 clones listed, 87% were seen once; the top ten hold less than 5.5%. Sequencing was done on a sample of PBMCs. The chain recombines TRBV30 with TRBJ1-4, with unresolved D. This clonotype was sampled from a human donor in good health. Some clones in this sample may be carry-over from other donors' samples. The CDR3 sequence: CALEPGVRANEKLFF. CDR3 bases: TGTGCGCTGGAGCCCGGGGTTCGGGCTAATGAAAAACTGTTTTTT. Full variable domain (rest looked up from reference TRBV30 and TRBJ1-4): SQTIHQWPATLVQPVGSPLSLECTVEGTSNPNLYWYRQAAGRGLQLLFYSVGIGQISSEVPQNLSASRPQDRQFILSSKKLLLSDSGFYLCALEPGVRANEKLFFGSGTQLSVL.